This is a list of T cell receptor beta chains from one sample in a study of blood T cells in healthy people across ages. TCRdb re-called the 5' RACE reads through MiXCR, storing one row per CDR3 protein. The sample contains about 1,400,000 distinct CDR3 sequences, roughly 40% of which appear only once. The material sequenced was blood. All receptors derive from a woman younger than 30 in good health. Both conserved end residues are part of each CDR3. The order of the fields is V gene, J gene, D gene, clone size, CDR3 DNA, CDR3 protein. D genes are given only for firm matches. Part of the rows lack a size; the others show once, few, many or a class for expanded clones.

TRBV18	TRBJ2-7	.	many	TGTGCCAGCTCACCCGCGGGGCCCTACGAGCAGTACTTC	CASSPAGPYEQYF
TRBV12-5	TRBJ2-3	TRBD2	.	TGTGCTAGTGGTTTGGCCGGGACTAGCGGAACAGATACGCAGTATTTT	CASGLAGTSGTDTQYF
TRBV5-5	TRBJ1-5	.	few	TGTGCCAGCAACTTAGGGGGAAAGCAGCCCCAGCATTTT	CASNLGGKQPQHF
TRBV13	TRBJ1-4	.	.	TGTGCCAGCAGCTTAAGGCCCCTATCACCTAATGAAAAACTGTTTTTT	CASSLRPLSPNEKLFF
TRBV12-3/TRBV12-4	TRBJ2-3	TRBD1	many	TGTGCCAGCGACAACATTCCGGGACAGGGTTTCACAGATACGCAGTATTTT	CASDNIPGQGFTDTQYF
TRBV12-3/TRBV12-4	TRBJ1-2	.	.	TGTGCCAGCAGTTTAGCCCTCGGGACGGGGGGAGATGGCTACACCTTC	CASSLALGTGGDGYTF
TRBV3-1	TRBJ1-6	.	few	TGTGCCAGCAGCCAAGAAATCGGGATGTCACCCCTCCACTTT	CASSQEIGMSPLHF
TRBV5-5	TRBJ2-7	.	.	TGTGCCAGCAGCTATGGGACAAAATACAATGAGCAGTACTTC	CASSYGTKYNEQYF
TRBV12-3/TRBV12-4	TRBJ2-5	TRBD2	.	TGTGCCAGCACTAACAGGACTAGCGGAAAAGAGACCCAGTACTTC	CASTNRTSGKETQYF
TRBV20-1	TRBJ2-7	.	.	TGCAGTGCTGGCAGTTCAGGGCCCTACGAGCAGTACTTC	CSAGSSGPYEQYF
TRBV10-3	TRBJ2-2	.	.	TGTGCCATCAAGGGACTCGAGAACACCGGGGAGCTGTTTTTT	CAIKGLENTGELFF
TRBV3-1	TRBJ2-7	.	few	TGTGCCAGCAGCCAAGAGCCGGTCAGCTCCTACGAGCAGTACTTC	CASSQEPVSSYEQYF
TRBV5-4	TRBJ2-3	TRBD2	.	TGTACCAGCAGCCGCCCTAGCGGGTTTAGCACAGATACGCAGTATTTT	CTSSRPSGFSTDTQYF
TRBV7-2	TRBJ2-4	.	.	TGTGCCAGCAGCCCACCCACCGATAGAGACATTCAGTACTTC	CASSPPTDRDIQYF
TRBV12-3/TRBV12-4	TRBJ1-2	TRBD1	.	TGTGCCAGCACCAGAGACAGGGCGAGGGGCTACACCTTC	CASTRDRARGYTF
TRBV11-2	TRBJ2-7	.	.	TGTGCCAGCAGCCAGATAAGAGGGACGCGTTACTACGAGCAGTACTTC	CASSQIRGTRYYEQYF
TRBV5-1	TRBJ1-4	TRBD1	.	TGCGCCAGCAGCACAAGACAGGGAGGCCCCAATGAAAAACTGTTTTTT	CASSTRQGGPNEKLFF
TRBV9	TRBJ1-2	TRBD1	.	TGTGCCAGCAGCCAGGGGGCCGAGACGGTTCCAGGGGATGGCTACACCTTC	CASSQGAETVPGDGYTF
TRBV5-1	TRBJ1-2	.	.	TGCGCCTGCAGCCCGGGAGAGTTCAATACTAACTATGGCTACACCTTC	CACSPGEFNTNYGYTF
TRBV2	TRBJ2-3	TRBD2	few	TGTGCCAGCAGTGAGGGACTAGCGGGAGACACAGATACGCAGTATTTT	CASSEGLAGDTDTQYF
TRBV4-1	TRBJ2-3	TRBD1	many	TGCGCCAGCAGCTCGCCGGGACAGGGGACAGATACGCAGTATTTT	CASSSPGQGTDTQYF
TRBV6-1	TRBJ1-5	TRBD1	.	TGTGCCAGCAGTGCTCAGAACAGGGGTAGCAATCAGCCCCAGCATTTT	CASSAQNRGSNQPQHF
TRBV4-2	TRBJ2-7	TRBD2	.	TGTGCCAGCAGCCTAGGACTAGCGGAGCGAAATGAGCAGTACTTC	CASSLGLAERNEQYF
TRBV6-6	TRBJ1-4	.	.	TGTGCCAGCAGTTACTCGGGGACTCCAGCAACTAATGAAAAACTGTTTTTT	CASSYSGTPATNEKLFF
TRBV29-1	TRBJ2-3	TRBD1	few	TGCAGCGTTGTGAGGACAGGGTCCGGAGATACGCAGTATTTT	CSVVRTGSGDTQYF
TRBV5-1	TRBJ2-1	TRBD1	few	TGCGCCAGCAGCCGGGGACAGGGGGCAGTGGATGAGCAGTTCTTC	CASSRGQGAVDEQFF
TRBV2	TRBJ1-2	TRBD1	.	TGTGCCAGCAGCGCTACCCCGGGGACAGTGGGTTCGAATGGCTACACCTTC	CASSATPGTVGSNGYTF
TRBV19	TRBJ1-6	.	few	TGTGCCAGTAGTATAACAGGAGGTACTTCACCCCTCCACTTT	CASSITGGTSPLHF
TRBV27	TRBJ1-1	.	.	TGTGCCAGCAGAGACCAGAGCCAGGGCACTGAAGCTTTCTTT	CASRDQSQGTEAFF
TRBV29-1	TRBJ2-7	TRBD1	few	TGCAGCGTTGAAGTGAACAGGGGCCCCTCCTACGAGCAGTACTTC	CSVEVNRGPSYEQYF
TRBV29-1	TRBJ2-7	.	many	TGCAGCGTTGCTCAGGGCTCCTACGAGCAGTACTTC	CSVAQGSYEQYF
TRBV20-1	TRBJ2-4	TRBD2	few	TGCAGTGCTCAGCGGGGGCTCGACAAAAACATTCAGTACTTC	CSAQRGLDKNIQYF
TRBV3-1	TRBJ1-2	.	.	TGTGCCAGCAGCCAAGTTGGGAGGAGAGGCTACACCTTC	CASSQVGRRGYTF
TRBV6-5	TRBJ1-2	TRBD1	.	TGTGCCAGCAGTTACTCGGCCGAGGGGGCGACGTTCTATGGCTACACCTTC	CASSYSAEGATFYGYTF
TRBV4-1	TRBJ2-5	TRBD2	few	TGCGCCAGCAGCCCAACCCCACTAGCGATGGGGGAGAGAGAGACCCAGTACTTC	CASSPTPLAMGERETQYF
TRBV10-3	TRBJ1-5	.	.	TGTGCCATCAGCGTAACAGGAAATAGCAATCAGCCCCAGCATTTT	CAISVTGNSNQPQHF
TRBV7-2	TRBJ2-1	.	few	TGTGCCAGCAGCTTCCCTGGCAGGGAGGCCTACAATGAGCAGTTCTTC	CASSFPGREAYNEQFF
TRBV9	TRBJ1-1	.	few	TGTGCCAGCACCTACTCCACTGAAGCTTTCTTT	CASTYSTEAFF
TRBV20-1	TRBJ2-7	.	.	TGCAGTGCTGCCTCCGGGGGAGAGCTCTACGAGCAGTACTTC	CSAASGGELYEQYF
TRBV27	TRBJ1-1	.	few	TGTGCCAGCAGCCCCGCAAGGGACAACACTGAAGCTTTCTTT	CASSPARDNTEAFF
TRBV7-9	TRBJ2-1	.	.	TGTGCCAGCAGCTTAGTCTCCGTCGCGCACAATGAGCAGTTCTTC	CASSLVSVAHNEQFF
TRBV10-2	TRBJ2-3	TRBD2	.	TGCGCCAGTAGAAAAAGCCTAGCAGCGGGGACCACAGATACGCAGTATTTT	CASRKSLAAGTTDTQYF
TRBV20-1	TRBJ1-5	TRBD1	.	TGCAGTGCTAGAGATGGACAGGGGAATCAGCCCCAGCATTTT	CSARDGQGNQPQHF
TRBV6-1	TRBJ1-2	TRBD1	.	TGTGCCAGCAGGACTCTCTGGACAGGGGAGGACTATGGCTACACCTTC	CASRTLWTGEDYGYTF
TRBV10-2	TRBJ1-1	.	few	TGCGCCAGCAGTGGGTCCGTCACTGAAGCTTTCTTT	CASSGSVTEAFF
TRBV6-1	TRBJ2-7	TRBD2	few	TGTGCCAGCAGTGGGACGGGACTAGCGGATACTTACGAGCAGTACTTC	CASSGTGLADTYEQYF
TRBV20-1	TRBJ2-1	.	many	TGCAGTGCCCCCCGTGGGACTTCCAACAATGAGCAGTTCTTC	CSAPRGTSNNEQFF
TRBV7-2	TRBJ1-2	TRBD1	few	TGTGCCAGCAGCCCCAAAGGACAGGGAGTGGTCTATGGCTACACCTTC	CASSPKGQGVVYGYTF
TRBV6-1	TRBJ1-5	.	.	TGTGCCAGCAAATGGGGCAATCAGCCCCAGCATTTT	CASKWGNQPQHF
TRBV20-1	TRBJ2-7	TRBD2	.	TGCAGTGCTAGAGATCAGTCTAGCGGGATGTACGAGCAGTACTTC	CSARDQSSGMYEQYF
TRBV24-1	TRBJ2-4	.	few	TGTGCCACCAGAACCACCTCACGACTAGCCAAAAACATTCAGTACTTC	CATRTTSRLAKNIQYF
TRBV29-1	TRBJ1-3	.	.	TGCAGCGTTGAAGCGGGGGCGGTTGGAAACACCATATATTTT	CSVEAGAVGNTIYF
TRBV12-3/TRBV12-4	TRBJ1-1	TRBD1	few	TGTGCCAGCAGTCCGGACAGGGGTTGGGTCGCTGAAGCTTTCTTT	CASSPDRGWVAEAFF
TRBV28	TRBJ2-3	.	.	TGTGCCAGCAGTTTATCCTGGGCAGCATATATCATCTCTAGCACAGATACGCAGTATTTT	CASSLSWAAYIISSTDTQYF